This passage covers 13 T cell receptor beta chains from one sample sequenced in a study of PD-L1 blockade in urothelial cancer. Only in-frame clones appear in the TCRdb table, and some are missing; sequencing was by immunoSEQ multiplex PCR. The sample carries about 90,000 clones, approximately 87% recorded once. Noted time point: peripheral blood 6 weeks after treatment start. The input for sequencing was PBMCs, taken around atezolizumab (anti-PD-L1) treatment. The receptors here all came from a man aged 70 or older with urothelial cancer.

V gene TRBV4-2 combines with J gene TRBJ2-3; 14 bases are shared with TRBD2. This CDR3 is 17 amino acids long. Germline CDR1 and CDR2: LGHNA and YNFKEQ. Trimming took 4 bases from V and 6 from J; bases not matched to a gene: 9. Here the CDR3 reads CASSLETSGGATDTQYF. The CDR3 nucleotides are TGTGCCAGCAGCCTCGAGACTAGCGGGGGGGCAACGGATACGCAGTATTTT.

The genes are TRBV12-5 and TRBJ2-3, with TRBD2 matching 7 bases. Losses at the gene ends were 10 bases for V and 2 bases for J; bases not matched to a gene: 9. This CDR3 contains 14 residues. The germline V gene has CDR1 LGHNT and CDR2 FRNRAP. The CDR3, as DNA: TGTGCTACCACGGGGGGAGGGACCACAGATACGCAGTATTTT. This codes for CATTGGGTTDTQYF. The variable domain in full, completed from reference TRBV12-5 and TRBJ2-3, reads DARVTQTPRHKVTEMGQEVTMRCQPILGHNTVFWYRQTMMQGLELLAYFRNRAPLDDSGMPKDRFSAEMPDATLATLKIQPSEPRDSAVYFCATTGGGTTDTQYFGPGTRLTVL.

The chain carries TRBV6-1 and TRBJ1-2, with 9 bases matching TRBD1. The ends lost 10 bases at V and 5 bases at J; junction bases unmatched: 11. Germline V lookup: CDR1 MNHNS, CDR2 SASEGT. This CDR3 region has 14 residues. The chain's CDR3 is CANSPGTGTYGYTF. In DNA form, the CDR3 reads TGTGCCAACTCGCCCGGGACAGGGACTTATGGCTACACCTTC.

The CDR3 protein is CASSPPAGGWETQYF. In DNA, the CDR3 is TGTGCCAGCTCACCACCGGCAGGGGGCTGGGAGACCCAGTACTTC. The V and J genes are TRBV18 and TRBJ2-5; 8 bases match TRBD1. Losses at the gene ends were 0 bases for V and 5 bases for J; bases not matched to a gene: 5. Germline V gives CDR1 KGHSH, CDR2 LQKENI. The CDR3 covers 15 residues.

This sequence joins TRBV9 and TRBJ2-7, with 10 bases aligning to TRBD2. The CDR3 consists of 15 residues. V shed 3 bases, J shed 2 bases, and the junction held 5 bases outside the gene matches. Germline V CDR1 and CDR2: SGDLS, YYNGEE. The CDR3 DNA is TGTGCCAGCAGCGCAGGACTAGCGGCTACCTACGAGCAGTACTTC. The encoded protein is CASSAGLAATYEQYF.

The V call is TRBV19, the J call TRBJ1-1; 9 nucleotides line up with TRBD1. The CDR3 sequence is 15 residues long. The germline V gene has CDR1 LNHDA and CDR2 SQIVND (reference sequence). V trimming: 6 bases; J trimming: 3 bases; junction bases outside the gene matches: 8. CDR3 residues: CASRPPGQGDTEAFF. Here the CDR3 DNA reads TGTGCCAGTAGACCCCCGGGACAGGGAGACACTGAAGCTTTCTTT.

V gene TRBV5-1 combines with J gene TRBJ2-1, with 10 bases that match TRBD2. V was clipped by 5 bases and J by 8 bases; unmatched bases: 10. Germline lookup yields CDR1 SGHRS and CDR2 YFSETQ. The CDR3 spans 15 residues. Here the CDR3 reads CASSISGGAQDEQFF. CDR3 sequence (DNA): TGCGCCAGCAGTATAAGCGGGGGGGCGCAGGATGAGCAGTTCTTC.

The J gene is TRBJ2-7, the V gene TRBV18, with 11 bases aligning to TRBD2. V lost 3 bases to trimming and J lost 7 bases; unmatched junction nucleotides: 5. Looked up from germline, CDR1 is KGHSH and CDR2 is LQKENI. The CDR3 spans 14 residues. The CDR3 here is CASSPLAGGLEQYF. The CDR3 DNA sequence: TGTGCCAGCTCACCCCTAGCGGGAGGATTAGAGCAGTACTTC.

The V gene is TRBV7-9, the J gene TRBJ1-1; a possible D gene is TRBD1 (5 bases). V lost 2 bases, J lost 1 base, and 11 bases lay in between. The germline V gene has CDR1 SEHNR and CDR2 FQNEAQ (reference sequence). The CDR3 covers 15 residues. The chain's CDR3 is CASSLWHTGNTEAFF. CDR3 DNA sequence: TGTGCCAGCAGCTTATGGCACACAGGGAACACTGAAGCTTTCTTT.

This rearrangement joins TRBV11-1 to TRBJ2-1; tentatively, D is TRBD1 (6 bases). The CDR3 has 16 residues. Germline V CDR1 and CDR2: SGHAT, FQDESV (reference sequence). V gave up 1 base and J gave up 0 bases, with 10 bases separating them. The CDR3 here is CASSLEDRSSYNEQFF. CDR3 nucleotide sequence: TGTGCCAGCAGCTTAGAGGACAGAAGCTCCTACAATGAGCAGTTCTTC.

There are a few counts of this clone. This specimen includes other DNA sequences encoding the same CDR3. V and J are TRBV18 and TRBJ1-1, with D perhaps TRBD1 (6 bases). This CDR3 contains 15 residues. Germline values: CDR1 KGHSH, CDR2 LQKENI. Deletions cut 3 bases from V and 2 bases from J, with 13 bases between. CDR3 amino acids: CASSPEGGSNTEAFF. As DNA, the CDR3 is TGTGCCAGCTCACCGGAAGGGGGAAGTAACACTGAAGCTTTCTTT.

The gene calls are TRBV5-1 and TRBJ1-6; D not certain. The germline gives CDR1 SGHRS, CDR2 YFSETQ. The CDR3 contains 14 residues. V was shortened by 0 bases and J by 5 bases, with 6 bases between the two germline ends. CDR3 in amino acids: CASSLVGDNSPLHF. The CDR3 DNA reads as TGCGCCAGCAGCTTGGTGGGCGATAATTCACCCCTCCACTTT.

This chain uses TRBV10-3 with TRBJ1-4; maybe TRBD1 (6 bases). Germline values: CDR1 ENHRY, CDR2 SYGVKD. The V and J ends lost 10 bases and 6 bases respectively, with 12 bases between them. The CDR3 totals 12 residues. CDR3 DNA sequence: TGTGCCACCTCGACAGGTGATGAAAAACTGTTTTTT. This codes for CATSTGDEKLFF.